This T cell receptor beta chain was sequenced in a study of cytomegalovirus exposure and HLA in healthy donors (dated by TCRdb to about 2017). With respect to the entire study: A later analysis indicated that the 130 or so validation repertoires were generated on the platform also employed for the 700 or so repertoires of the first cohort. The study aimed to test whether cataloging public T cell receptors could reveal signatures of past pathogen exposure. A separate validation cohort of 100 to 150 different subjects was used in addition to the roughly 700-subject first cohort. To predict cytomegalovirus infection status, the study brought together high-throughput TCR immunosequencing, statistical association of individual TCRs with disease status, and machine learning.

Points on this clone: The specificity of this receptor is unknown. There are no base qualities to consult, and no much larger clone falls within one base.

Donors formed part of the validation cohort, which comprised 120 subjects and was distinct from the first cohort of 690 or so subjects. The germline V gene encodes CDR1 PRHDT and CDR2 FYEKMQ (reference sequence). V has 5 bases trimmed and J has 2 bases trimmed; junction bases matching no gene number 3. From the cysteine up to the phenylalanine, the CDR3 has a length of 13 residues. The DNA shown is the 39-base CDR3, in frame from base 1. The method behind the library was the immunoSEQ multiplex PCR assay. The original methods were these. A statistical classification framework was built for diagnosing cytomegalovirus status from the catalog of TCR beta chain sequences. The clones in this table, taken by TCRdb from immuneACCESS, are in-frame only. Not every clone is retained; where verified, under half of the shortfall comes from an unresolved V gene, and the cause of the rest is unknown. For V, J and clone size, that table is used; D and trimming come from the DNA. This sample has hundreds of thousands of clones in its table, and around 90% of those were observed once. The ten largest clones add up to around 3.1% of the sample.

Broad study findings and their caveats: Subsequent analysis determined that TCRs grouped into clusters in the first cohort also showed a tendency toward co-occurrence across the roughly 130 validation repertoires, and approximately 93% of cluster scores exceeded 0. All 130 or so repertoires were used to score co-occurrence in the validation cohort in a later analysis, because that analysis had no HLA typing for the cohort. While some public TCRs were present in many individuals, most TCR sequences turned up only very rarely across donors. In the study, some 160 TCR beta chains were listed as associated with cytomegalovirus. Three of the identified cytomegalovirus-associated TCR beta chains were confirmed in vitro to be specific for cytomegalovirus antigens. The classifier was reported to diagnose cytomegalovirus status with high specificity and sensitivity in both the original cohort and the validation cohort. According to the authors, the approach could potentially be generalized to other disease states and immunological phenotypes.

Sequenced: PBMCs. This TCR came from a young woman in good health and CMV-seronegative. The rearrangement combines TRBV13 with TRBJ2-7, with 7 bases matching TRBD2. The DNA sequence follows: TGTGCCAGCAGCCTAAGCGGGACCTACGAGCAGTACTTC. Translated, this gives CASSLSGTYEQYF.